The 5 T cell receptor beta chains listed next were all sequenced from one sample in a study of T cell responses to AZD1222 COVID-19 vaccine. Libraries were prepared by immunoSEQ multiplex PCR; TCRdb keeps only in-frame clonotypes and omits some of them. Among some 140,000 clones listed, 75% to 90% were seen once. This material consisted of peripheral blood, taken on day 0 of AZD1222 vaccination. These receptor sequences come from an adult in good health.

The V gene is TRBV5-1, the J gene TRBJ1-2, with a possible D match to TRBD1 (5 bases). This CDR3 spans 14 amino acids. V was pared by 0 bases and J by 6 bases, with 12 bases between. Germline lookup yields CDR1 SGHRS and CDR2 YFSETQ. CDR3 sequence (DNA): TGCGCCAGCAGCTTGGCGGGAAAAGGGGATGGCTACACCTTC. Protein sequence: CASSLAGKGDGYTF.

The chain joins TRBV5-6 to TRBJ1-1, with no clear D. There are 14 residues in the CDR3. Trimming cost V 0 bases and J 5 bases, with 11 bases left between them. The germline gives CDR1 SGHDT, CDR2 YYEEEE. The CDR3 loop is CASSLVQTLTEAFF. CDR3 coding DNA: TGTGCCAGCAGCTTGGTCCAGACTTTAACTGAAGCTTTCTTT.

This rearrangement joins TRBV27 to TRBJ1-1; D gene uncertain. The CDR3 length is 16 residues. Germline CDR1 reads MNHEY; CDR2 reads SMNVEV (reference sequence). The V end was cut by 6 bases, the J end by 5 bases, with 22 bases between. The CDR3 sequence is CASRRKSGSSQTEAFF. In nucleotides, the CDR3 is TGTGCCAGCAGAAGGAAAAGTGGAAGTTCACAGACTGAAGCTTTCTTT.

CDR3 nucleotides: TGTGCCAGCAGCTTGGCCGGGGATGCATTCTATGGCTACACCTTC. Translating gives CASSLAGDAFYGYTF. The rearrangement joins TRBV5-5 to TRBJ1-2; D is undetermined. V was pared by 0 bases and J by 4 bases, with 13 bases between. The CDR3 runs to 15 residues. CDR1 and CDR2 (germline): SGHKS, YYEKEE (reference sequence).

V and J are TRBV3-1 (or the pseudogene TRBV3-2) and TRBJ2-5; 14 bases agree with TRBD2. CDR1 is LGHDT and CDR2 is YNNKEL in the germline V gene (reference sequence). Trimming removed 4 bases from V and 1 base from J; junction bases left unmatched: 11. The CDR3 length is 19 residues. CDR3 amino acids: CASSPPLRTSGGTQETQYF. CDR3 nucleotide sequence: TGTGCCAGCAGCCCCCCGCTTCGGACTAGCGGGGGGACCCAAGAGACCCAGTACTTC.